This TCR beta chain was captured by sequencing in a study of blood T cell repertoires in COVID-19. On the study more broadly: Donors in the United States, Italy and Spain gave samples during acute or convalescent COVID-19. T cells, B-cell-depleted T cells, or PBMCs supplied cDNA or gDNA.

Per the study methods: It was from reference gene primer amplification that nucleated cell counts were estimated. The repertoire was sequenced with immunoSEQ multiplex PCR; TCRdb's copy has only in-frame clones and lacks some. That table is the source of V, J and clone size, and D and trimming were worked out from the DNA. The repertoire holds almost 80,000 clones, with 80% to 95% as singletons. V lost 10 bases, J lost 6 bases, and 17 bases lay in between. The CDR3 runs 13 residues. Germline V gene sequence: CDR1 SGHRS, CDR2 YFSETQ. This TCR was sampled from a woman aged 80 or over with acute or convalescent COVID-19. The chain combines TRBV5-1 with TRBJ2-1; D perhaps matches TRBD2 (5 bases). The sample comprised peripheral blood. Here the CDR3 DNA reads TGCGCCTCCGCCCTCGGGCTAGCCAATGAGCAGTTCTTC. It is translated as CASALGLANEQFF.